What follows describes a single T cell receptor (beta chain). Its specificity is unknown. Absence of ophthalmopathy progression within 18 months defined stable Graves' hyperthyroidism. This entry is derived from a study of T cells in Graves' hyperthyroidism and ophthalmopathy. Study-level findings and limits: The majority of expanded thyroid clonotypes above 0.001 also appeared in blood.

The CDR3 runs 14 residues. Trimming left V 6 bases short and J 3 bases short, with 13 bases between. Germline CDR1 LNHDA, CDR2 SQIVND (reference sequence). RNA transcripts yielded amplified TCR beta CDR3 regions. An initial round of RT-PCR targeting the TCR CDR3 relied on the HTBI primer set. TCRdb fed the multiplex PCR reads into MiXCR, producing one record per CDR3 protein. This sample yields more than 500,000 distinct CDR3 sequences, of which around 15% are seen a single time; less than 4.5% belongs to the top ten. This sequence originates from a woman aged 25 to 39 with Graves' hyperthyroidism. The J gene is TRBJ2-3, the V gene TRBV19; the D gene could be TRBD1 or TRBD2 (6 bases each). The sample was blood. This chain's CDR3 is CASRRGGITDTQYF. The CDR3 DNA reads TGTGCCAGTAGAAGAGGGGGGATAACAGATACGCAGTATTTT. The complete variable domain, with remaining parts taken from reference TRBV19 and TRBJ2-3, reads DGGITQSPKYLFRKEGQNVTLSCEQNLNHDAMYWYRQDPGQGLRLIYYSQIVNDFQKGDIAEGYSVSREKKESFPLTVTSAQKNPTAFYLCASRRGGITDTQYFGPGTRLTVL.